This T cell receptor (beta chain) derives from a study of CD8+CD57+ T cells in acquired aplastic anemia. Study conclusions and caveats: Patients had around 30 CD8+ CDR3 sequences in common with controls (the shared set).

Patients chosen for sequencing had shown CD8+CD57+ cell expansion by flow cytometry. Of note for this clonotype: Its target is unknown.

Genomic DNA was employed as the template in profiling TCR beta VDJ and CDR3. TCRdb re-called the reads with MiXCR, one entry per CDR3 protein. The sample lists around 79,000 distinct CDR3 sequences; less than 85% were seen once. V was cut by 0 bases and J by 6 bases, with 18 bases left in between. CDR1 is LGHNA, CDR2 YNFKEQ, per germline. The length of the CDR3 is 18 residues. The receptor was isolated from a human donor with aplastic anemia. The sample comprised sorted CD4+, CD8+, or CD8+CD57+ T cells (not recorded which) from PBMCs. This chain uses TRBV4-2 with TRBJ1-6, with D tentatively TRBD1 (6 bases). CDR3 protein: CASSQDRGSQGPNSPLHF. The CDR3 DNA is TGTGCCAGCAGCCAAGATAGGGGGTCTCAGGGACCTAATTCACCCCTCCACTTT.